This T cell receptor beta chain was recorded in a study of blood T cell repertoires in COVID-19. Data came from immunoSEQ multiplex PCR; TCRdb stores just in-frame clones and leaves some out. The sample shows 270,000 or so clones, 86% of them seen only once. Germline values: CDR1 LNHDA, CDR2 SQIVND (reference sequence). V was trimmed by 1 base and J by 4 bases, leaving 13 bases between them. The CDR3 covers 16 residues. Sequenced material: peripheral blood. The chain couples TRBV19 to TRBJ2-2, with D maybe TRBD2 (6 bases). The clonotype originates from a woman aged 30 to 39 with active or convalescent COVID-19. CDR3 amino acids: CASSIVAGRGTGELFF. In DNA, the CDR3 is TGTGCCAGTAGTATAGTGGCGGGGCGAGGCACCGGGGAGCTGTTTTTT.